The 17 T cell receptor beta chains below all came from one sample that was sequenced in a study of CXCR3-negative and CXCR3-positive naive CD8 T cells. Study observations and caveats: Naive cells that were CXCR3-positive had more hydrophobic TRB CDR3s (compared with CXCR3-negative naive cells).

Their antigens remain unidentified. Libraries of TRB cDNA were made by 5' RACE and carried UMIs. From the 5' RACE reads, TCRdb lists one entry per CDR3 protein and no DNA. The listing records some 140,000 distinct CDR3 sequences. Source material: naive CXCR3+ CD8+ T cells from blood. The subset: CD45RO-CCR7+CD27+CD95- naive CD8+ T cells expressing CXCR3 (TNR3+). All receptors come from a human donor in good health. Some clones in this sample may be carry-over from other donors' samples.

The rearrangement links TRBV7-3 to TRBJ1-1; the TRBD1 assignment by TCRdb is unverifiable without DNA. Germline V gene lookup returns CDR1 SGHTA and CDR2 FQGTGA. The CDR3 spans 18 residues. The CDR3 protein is CASSLRQGYLRANTEAFF.

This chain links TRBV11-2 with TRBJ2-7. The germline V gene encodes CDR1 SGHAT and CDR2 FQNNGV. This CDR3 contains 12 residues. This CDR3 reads CASSLLSDEQYF.

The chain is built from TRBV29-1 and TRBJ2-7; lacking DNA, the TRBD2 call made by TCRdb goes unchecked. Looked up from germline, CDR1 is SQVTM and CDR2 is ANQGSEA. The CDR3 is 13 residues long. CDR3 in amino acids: CSARGGADYEQYF.

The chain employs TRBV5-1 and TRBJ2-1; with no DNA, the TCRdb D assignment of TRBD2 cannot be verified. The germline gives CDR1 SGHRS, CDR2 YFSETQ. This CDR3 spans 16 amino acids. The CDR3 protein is CASSLELAGLDNEQFF.

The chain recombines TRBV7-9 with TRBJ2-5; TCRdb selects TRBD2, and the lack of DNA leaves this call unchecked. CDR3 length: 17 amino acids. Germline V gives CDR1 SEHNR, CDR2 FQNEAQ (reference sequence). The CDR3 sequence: CASSFPWRVAEEETQYF. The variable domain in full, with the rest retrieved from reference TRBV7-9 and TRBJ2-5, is DTGVSQNPRHKITKRGQNVTFRCDPISEHNRLYWYRQTLGQGPEFLTYFQNEAQLEKSRLLSDRFSAERPKGSFSTLEIQRTEQGDSAMYLCASSFPWRVAEEETQYFGPGTRLLVL.

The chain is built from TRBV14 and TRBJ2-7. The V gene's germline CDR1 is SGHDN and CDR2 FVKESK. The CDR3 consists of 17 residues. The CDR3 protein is CASSQDDRDRRSYEQYF.

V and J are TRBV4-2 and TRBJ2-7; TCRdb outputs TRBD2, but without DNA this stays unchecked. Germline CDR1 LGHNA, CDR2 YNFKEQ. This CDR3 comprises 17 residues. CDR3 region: CASSQRSGSGSSYEQYF.

The CDR3 loop reads CSVEGGLLSSYNEKFF. This rearrangement joins TRBV29-1 to TRBJ2-1; the D call of TRBD2 rests on TCRdb alone, since no DNA is present to check it. Per the germline V gene, CDR1 is SQVTM and CDR2 is ANQGSEA. The CDR3 contains 16 residues.

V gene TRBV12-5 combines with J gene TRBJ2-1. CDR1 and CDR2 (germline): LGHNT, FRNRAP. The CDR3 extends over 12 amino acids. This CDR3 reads CASGLIDNEQFF.

This chain's CDR3 is CSVESEGWGYGYTF. The chain employs TRBV29-1 and TRBJ1-2. This CDR3 spans 14 amino acids. Germline V gives CDR1 SQVTM, CDR2 ANQGSEA.

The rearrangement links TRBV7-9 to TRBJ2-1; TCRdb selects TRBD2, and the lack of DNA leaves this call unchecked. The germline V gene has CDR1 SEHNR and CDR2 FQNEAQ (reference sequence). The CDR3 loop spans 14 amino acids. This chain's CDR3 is CASSFPGLVNEQFF. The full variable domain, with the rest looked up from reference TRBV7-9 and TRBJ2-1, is DTGVSQNPRHKITKRGQNVTFRCDPISEHNRLYWYRQTLGQGPEFLTYFQNEAQLEKSRLLSDRFSAERPKGSFSTLEIQRTEQGDSAMYLCASSFPGLVNEQFFGPGTRLTVL.

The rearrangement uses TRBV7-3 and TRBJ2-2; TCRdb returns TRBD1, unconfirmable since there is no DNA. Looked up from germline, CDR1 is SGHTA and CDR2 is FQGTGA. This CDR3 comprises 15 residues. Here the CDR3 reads CASSPLGGGTGELFF. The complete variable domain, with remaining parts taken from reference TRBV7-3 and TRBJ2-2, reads GAGVSQTPSNKVTEKGKYVELRCDPISGHTALYWYRQSLGQGPEFLIYFQGTGAADDSGLPNDRFFAVRPEGSVSTLKIQRTERGDSAVYLCASSPLGGGTGELFFGEGSRLTVL.

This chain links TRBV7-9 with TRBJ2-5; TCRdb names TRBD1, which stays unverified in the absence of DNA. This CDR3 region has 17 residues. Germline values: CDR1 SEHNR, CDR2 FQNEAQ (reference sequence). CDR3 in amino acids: CASSPGETGEPQETQYF.

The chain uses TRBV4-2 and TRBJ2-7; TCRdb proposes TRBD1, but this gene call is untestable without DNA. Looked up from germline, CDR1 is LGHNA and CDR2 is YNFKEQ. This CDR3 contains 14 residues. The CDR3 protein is CASSQRPGVGEQYF.

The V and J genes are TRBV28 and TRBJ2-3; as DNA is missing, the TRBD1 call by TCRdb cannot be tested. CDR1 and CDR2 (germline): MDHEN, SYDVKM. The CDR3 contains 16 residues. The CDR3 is CASSLSRDRGQDTQYF. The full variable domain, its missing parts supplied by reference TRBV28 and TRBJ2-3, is DVKVTQSSRYLVKRTGEKVFLECVQDMDHENMFWYRQDPGLGLRLIYFSYDVKMKEKGDIPEGYSVSREKKERFSLILESASTNQTSMYLCASSLSRDRGQDTQYFGPGTRLTVL.

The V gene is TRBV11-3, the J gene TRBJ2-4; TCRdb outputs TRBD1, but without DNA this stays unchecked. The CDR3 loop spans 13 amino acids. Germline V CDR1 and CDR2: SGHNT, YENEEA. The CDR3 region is CASSDRSENIQYF.

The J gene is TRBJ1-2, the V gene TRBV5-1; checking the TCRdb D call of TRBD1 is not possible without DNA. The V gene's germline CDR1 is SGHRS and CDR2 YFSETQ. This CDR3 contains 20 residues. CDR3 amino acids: CASSPYPPGTGGASHYGYTF.